Listed here are 31 T cell receptor beta chains from one sample, sequenced in a study of T cell responses to AZD1222 COVID-19 vaccine. Profiled with immunoSEQ multiplex PCR; TCRdb holds only in-frame clones, not every one. The table lists 80,000 to 95,000 clones, 88% of them singletons. The sample here was peripheral blood, taken 28 days after the second AZD1222 dose. These receptors were collected from an adult who received the AZD1222 COVID-19 vaccine.

V is TRBV6-5 and J is TRBJ1-6; the D gene is possibly TRBD1 (5 bases). Germline V CDR1 and CDR2: MNHEY, SVGAGI. The V end was cut by 2 bases, the J end by 14 bases, with 7 bases between. The CDR3 loop spans 11 amino acids. CDR3 region: CASSYRGALHF. The CDR3 DNA reads as TGTGCCAGCAGTTACAGGGGAGCCCTCCACTTT.

The J gene is TRBJ2-1, the V gene TRBV19; TRBD2 might be the D (6 bases). V was pared by 2 bases and J by 8 bases, with 13 bases between. This CDR3 is 14 amino acids long. Germline V gene sequence: CDR1 LNHDA, CDR2 SQIVND (reference sequence). The CDR3 region is CASSIRGGNDEQFF. The CDR3 coding sequence is TGTGCCAGTAGTATAAGGGGCGGGAACGATGAGCAGTTCTTC.

The rearrangement uses TRBV13 and TRBJ2-1, with 11 bases lining up with TRBD1. The germline V gene encodes CDR1 PRHDT and CDR2 FYEKMQ (reference sequence). V shed 5 bases, J shed 5 bases, and the junction held 8 bases outside the gene matches. The CDR3 is made up of 16 amino acids. Here the CDR3 DNA reads TGTGCCAGCAGCCCAGCCGGGACAGGGGGACACAATGAGCAGTTCTTC. Translating it yields CASSPAGTGGHNEQFF. The entire variable domain, with the rest obtained from reference TRBV13 and TRBJ2-1, is as follows: AAGVIQSPRHLIKEKRETATLKCYPIPRHDTVYWYQQGPGQDPQFLISFYEKMQSDKGSIPDRFSAQQFSDYHSELNMSSLELGDSALYFCASSPAGTGGHNEQFFGPGTRLTVL.

In its sample, this clone was seen once. The gene calls are TRBV28 and TRBJ2-3; D unresolved. Trimming took off 6 bases at V and 0 bases at J, with 4 bases between the two ends. CDR1 and CDR2 from the germline V gene are MDHEN and SYDVKM. This CDR3 spans 12 amino acids. The CDR3 is CASRLSTDTQYF. CDR3 nucleotides: TGTGCCAGCAGACTCAGCACAGATACGCAGTATTTT.

The gene calls are TRBV7-2 and TRBJ1-2; D is unclear. Trimming left V 5 bases short and J 0 bases short, with 13 bases between. Germline CDR1 SGHTA, CDR2 FQGNSA. The CDR3 sequence is 15 residues long. The CDR3 loop is CASSPGQSTNYGYTF. DNA of the CDR3: TGTGCCAGCAGCCCAGGCCAATCTACTAACTATGGCTACACCTTC. The full variable domain, its missing parts supplied by reference TRBV7-2 and TRBJ1-2, is GAGVSQSPSNKVTEKGKDVELRCDPISGHTALYWYRQSLGQGLEFLIYFQGNSAPDKSGLPSDRFSAERTGGSVSTLTIQRTQQEDSAVYLCASSPGQSTNYGYTFGSGTRLTVV.

This clone was detected only once. The gene calls are TRBV7-3 and TRBJ2-1; D gene unclear. CDR1 SGHTA and CDR2 FQGTGA come from the germline V gene. This CDR3 is built from 14 residues. Deletions cut 5 bases from V and 0 bases from J, with 8 bases between. This CDR3 reads CASSAQSSYNEQFF. The CDR3 coding sequence is TGTGCCAGCAGCGCCCAGAGCTCCTACAATGAGCAGTTCTTC.

V and J are TRBV19 and TRBJ1-2; no definite D call. The CDR3 sequence is 14 residues long. Trimming left V 5 bases short and J 4 bases short, with 14 bases between. CDR1 and CDR2 (germline): LNHDA, SQIVND (reference sequence). The CDR3: CASSPPESFYGYTF. The CDR3 DNA follows: TGTGCCAGTAGTCCGCCAGAGAGTTTCTATGGCTACACCTTC.

A note on this clone: The sample holds other DNA sequences that translate to the same CDR3. For the CDR3, the DNA is TGCGCCAGCAGCTTAGCGCCTAGCTCCTACAATGAGCAGTTCTTC. This sequence encodes CASSLAPSSYNEQFF. V and J are TRBV5-1 and TRBJ2-1; unclear D gene. This CDR3 region has 15 residues. V was trimmed by 2 bases and J by 0 bases, leaving 9 bases between them. Germline CDR1 is SGHRS and CDR2 is YFSETQ.

The chain employs TRBV6-1 and TRBJ2-5; D tentatively fits TRBD1 or TRBD2 (6 bases each). The CDR3 is made up of 14 amino acids. Per germline, CDR1 MNHNS and CDR2 SASEGT. V was trimmed by 0 bases and J by 2 bases, leaving 7 bases between them. The CDR3 DNA reads TGTGCCAGCAGTGAAGCAGGGGGGCAAGAGACCCAGTACTTC. Amino acid sequence: CASSEAGGQETQYF.

The chain is built from TRBV30 and TRBJ1-1, with unresolved D. From germline, CDR1 is GTSNPN and CDR2 SVGIG (reference sequence). V was pared by 2 bases and J by 4 bases, with 14 bases between. CDR3 length equals 14 residues. This chain's CDR3 is CAWSLSGSSTEAFF. The CDR3 DNA reads as TGTGCCTGGAGTTTAAGTGGGTCGAGCACTGAAGCTTTCTTT. Based on the CDR3 plus reference TRBV30 and TRBJ1-1, the full variable domain is SQTIHQWPATLVQPVGSPLSLECTVEGTSNPNLYWYRQAAGRGLQLLFYSVGIGQISSEVPQNLSASRPQDRQFILSSKKLLLSDSGFYLCAWSLSGSSTEAFFGQGTRLTVV.

This sequence joins TRBV7-2 and TRBJ2-2; D may correspond to TRBD1 or TRBD2 (5 bases each). Looked up from germline, CDR1 is SGHTA and CDR2 is FQGNSA. Trimming left V 5 bases short and J 3 bases short, with 13 bases between. This CDR3 is built from 15 residues. CDR3 residues: CASSPPGTYTGELFF. CDR3 sequence (DNA): TGTGCCAGCAGCCCCCCGGGGACGTACACCGGGGAGCTGTTTTTT.

The chain couples TRBV23-1 to TRBJ1-2, with TRBD1 matching 8 bases. TRBV23-1 is noted as an ORF with a role that remains uncertain. Trimming at V came to 4 bases and at J to 5 bases, leaving 9 bases not matched to a gene. The CDR3 is made up of 15 amino acids. CDR3 sequence: CASSRRTGRGYGYTF. The CDR3 DNA is TGCGCCAGCAGTCGCCGGACAGGGAGGGGTTATGGCTACACCTTC.

The rearrangement joins TRBV7-8 to TRBJ2-1; D might be TRBD2 (6 bases). The CDR3 length is 17 residues. Trimming pared 5 bases from V and 7 bases from J, leaving 24 bases between. Per the germline V gene, CDR1 is SGHVS and CDR2 is FQNEAQ. CDR3 bases: TGTGCCAGCAGCCGAAGGGAGCGGGCCTCCAGAAGAAATGAGCAGTTCTTC. It translates to CASSRRERASRRNEQFF.

The rearrangement links TRBV5-1 to TRBJ2-1, with 16 bases fitting TRBD2. V lost 4 bases, J lost 5 bases, and 3 bases stayed unmatched. CDR1 is SGHRS, CDR2 YFSETQ, per germline. This CDR3 is 16 amino acids long. This chain's CDR3 is CASSPGTSGRDNEQFF. CDR3 nucleotides: TGCGCCAGCAGCCCCGGGACTAGCGGGAGGGACAATGAGCAGTTCTTC.

A single count supports this clone. The chain carries TRBV11-2 and TRBJ2-2; D remains ambiguous. Trimming left V 5 bases short and J 7 bases short, with 11 bases between. This CDR3 contains 13 residues. Germline assignment: CDR1 SGHAT and CDR2 FQNNGV. The CDR3 nucleotides are TGTGCCAGCAGCCCGAGAGGAGTCGGGGAGCTGTTTTTT. Protein sequence: CASSPRGVGELFF. Full variable domain (missing parts from reference TRBV11-2 and TRBJ2-2): EAGVAQSPRYKIIEKRQSVAFWCNPISGHATLYWYQQILGQGPKLLIQFQNNGVVDDSQLPKDRFSAERLKGVDSTLKIQPAKLEDSAVYLCASSPRGVGELFFGEGSRLTVL.

V is TRBV10-1 and J is TRBJ2-1, with TRBD2 matching 11 bases. The CDR3 has 15 amino acids. With 4 bases clipped from V and 9 bases from J, the junction kept 8 bases outside the gene matches. Per the germline V gene, CDR1 is WNHNN and CDR2 is SYGVQD (reference sequence). CDR3 loop: CASSGGTSGRGEQFF. The CDR3 DNA follows: TGCGCCAGCAGTGGGGGGACTAGCGGCCGAGGTGAGCAGTTCTTC.

This clone came up a few times. The rearrangement links TRBV10-1 to TRBJ2-4, with unresolved D. The CDR3 consists of 12 residues. Trimming removed 4 bases at V and 5 bases at J, with 6 bases between. Germline V gives CDR1 WNHNN, CDR2 SYGVQD (reference sequence). CDR3 DNA sequence: TGCGCCAGCAGTGGAACTGAAAACATTCAGTACTTC. Protein product: CASSGTENIQYF.

This rearrangement joins TRBV3-1 (or the pseudogene TRBV3-2) to TRBJ2-7; maybe TRBD1 (5 bases). The germline CDR1 and CDR2 sequences are LGHDT and YNNKEL (reference sequence). The CDR3 sequence is 15 residues long. Trimming stripped 1 base from V and 2 bases from J, with 12 bases between. The CDR3, as DNA: TGTGCCAGCAGCCAAGTAAGCGACAGAACCTACGAGCAGTACTTC. Translated, it gives CASSQVSDRTYEQYF.

This clone was observed once. The chain uses TRBV4-1 and TRBJ1-1; TRBD1 matches at 8 bases. Germline-derived CDR1 and CDR2 are MGHRA and YSYEKL. The CDR3 covers 14 residues. V was clipped by 2 bases and J by 9 bases; unmatched bases: 8. DNA of the CDR3: TGCGCCAGCAGCCAACGTAGCGGGACAGGCCAAGCTTTCTTT. Translated: CASSQRSGTGQAFF.

The sample holds one count of this clone. The gene calls are TRBV29-1 and TRBJ2-7; 7 nucleotides agree with TRBD1. This CDR3 contains 14 residues. The ends lost 5 bases at V and 0 bases at J; junction bases unmatched: 7. CDR1 SQVTM and CDR2 ANQGSEA come from the germline V gene. Written as DNA, the CDR3 is TGCAGCGTTCGACCGGGACAGAGCTCCTACGAGCAGTACTTC. The encoded protein is CSVRPGQSSYEQYF.

The chain employs TRBV6-6 and TRBJ2-5, with unresolved D. V lost 2 bases, J lost 4 bases, and 11 bases lay in between. CDR1 MNHNY and CDR2 SVGAGI come from the germline V gene (reference sequence). This CDR3 has 14 amino acids. The CDR3 DNA is TGTGCCAGCAGTTACCCCGAAGTTGGAGAGACCCAGTACTTC. As protein: CASSYPEVGETQYF.

This clone was counted once. This rearrangement joins TRBV30 to TRBJ2-3; 7 bases are a match to TRBD2. Looked up from germline, CDR1 is GTSNPN and CDR2 is SVGIG (reference sequence). The CDR3 length is 15 residues. The V gene end was trimmed by 0 bases and the J gene end by 0 bases; junction bases not matched to a gene: 3. CDR3 loop: CAWSVLAGSTDTQYF. The CDR3 DNA reads TGTGCCTGGAGTGTATTAGCGGGCAGCACAGATACGCAGTATTTT.

The rearrangement uses TRBV5-1 and TRBJ2-1; D is possibly TRBD2 (5 bases). Between the trimmed V and J ends, which lost 0 bases and 2 bases, there was a span of 12 bases. Germline loops: CDR1 SGHRS, CDR2 YFSETQ. The CDR3 extends over 16 amino acids. CDR3 in amino acids: CASSLGSSGAYNEQFF. The DNA for the CDR3 is TGCGCCAGCAGCTTGGGGTCCAGCGGAGCCTACAATGAGCAGTTCTTC.

The CDR3 sequence is CASRRQGLDNEQFF. CDR3 in DNA: TGTGCCAGCAGAAGACAGGGGTTGGACAATGAGCAGTTCTTC. The chain carries TRBV6-5 and TRBJ2-1, with 8 bases matching TRBD1. Germline loops: CDR1 MNHEY, CDR2 SVGAGI. Losses at the gene ends were 6 bases for V and 5 bases for J; bases not matched to a gene: 6. This CDR3 region has 14 residues.

This chain connects TRBV9 to TRBJ1-4, with a possible D match to TRBD1 (5 bases). The CDR3 has 13 residues. The germline V gene has CDR1 SGDLS and CDR2 YYNGEE. Trimming cost V 3 bases and J 4 bases, with 7 bases left between them. The CDR3 DNA follows: TGTGCCAGCAGCGCAGACAGTAATGAAAAACTGTTTTTT. Translating it yields CASSADSNEKLFF.

The chain employs TRBV14 and TRBJ1-2; D is possibly TRBD1 (6 bases). CDR1 is SGHDN, CDR2 FVKESK, per germline. Trimming cost V 11 bases and J 8 bases, with 21 bases left between them. The CDR3 length is 13 residues. The CDR3 bases are TGTGCCTGTGGGGGAGCAAGGGACAACGGCTACACCTTC. It translates to CACGGARDNGYTF. Full variable domain (outside the CDR3, taken from reference TRBV14 and TRBJ1-2): EAGVTQFPSHSVIEKGQTVTLRCDPISGHDNLYWYRRVMGKEIKFLLHFVKESKQDESGMPNNRFLAERTGGTYSTLKVQPAELEDSGVYFCACGGARDNGYTFGSGTRLTVV.

The chain couples TRBV4-2 to TRBJ2-5; weak D call: TRBD2 (5 bases). This CDR3 spans 18 amino acids. Trimming stripped 0 bases from V and 0 bases from J, with 17 bases between. Germline V lookup: CDR1 LGHNA, CDR2 YNFKEQ. The CDR3 here is CASSQDYLSARDQETQYF. CDR3 DNA: TGTGCCAGCAGCCAAGATTACCTCTCCGCGCGGGACCAAGAGACCCAGTACTTC.

This chain connects TRBV30 to TRBJ1-1; D gene uncertain. V lost 8 bases and J lost 0, with 13 bases in between. This CDR3 has 13 amino acids. Germline values: CDR1 GTSNPN, CDR2 SVGIG (reference sequence). The CDR3 DNA sequence: TGTGCCCACACGGGGTACCTGAACACTGAAGCTTTCTTT. It codes for CAHTGYLNTEAFF.

In DNA form, the CDR3 reads TGTGCCAGCAGCCCTAGGGGTTCCTCTGGTGAAGCTTTCTTT. This translates into CASSPRGSSGEAFF. The chain joins TRBV3-1 (or the pseudogene TRBV3-2) to TRBJ1-1, with D tentatively TRBD1 (5 bases). Germline values: CDR1 LGHDT, CDR2 YNNKEL (reference sequence). CDR3 length: 14 amino acids. Trimming shortened V by 4 bases and J by 7 bases, and 16 bases separated the two germline ends.

The chain couples TRBV19 to TRBJ2-2; no reliable D call. Trimming removed 0 bases at V and 6 bases at J, with 5 bases between. The CDR3 totals 13 residues. Germline V gene sequence: CDR1 LNHDA, CDR2 SQIVND (reference sequence). The CDR3 here is CASSIDRAGELFF. CDR3 coding DNA: TGTGCCAGTAGTATAGATCGGGCCGGGGAGCTGTTTTTT.

The V gene is TRBV10-3, the J gene TRBJ1-1; weak D call: TRBD1 (5 bases). The CDR3 loop spans 12 amino acids. Germline CDR1 is ENHRY and CDR2 is SYGVKD. Trimming removed 6 bases at V and 5 bases at J, with 10 bases between. In DNA, the CDR3 is TGTGCCATCAGCGAACAGGTTACTGAAGCTTTCTTT. Protein product: CAISEQVTEAFF.